This is a list of T cell receptor beta chains from one sample in a study of metastatic and nonmetastatic thyroid tumors. TCRdb re-analyzed the PCR reads using MiXCR. The table has under 4,000 clones, 35% seen once. Sequencing was done on a sample of adjacent normal tissue. These receptors all stem from a male donor with papillary thyroid cancer or a benign thyroid nodule (not recorded which). Some clones in this sample may be carry-over from other donors' samples. The CDR3 runs from the conserved cysteine through the conserved F or W. Each record gives: V gene, J gene, CDR3 length, D gene, clone size, CDR3 protein, CDR3 DNA. D genes are given only for firm matches. Size is stated for part of the rows, as once, few or many counts, or as a class when the clone is expanded.

V gene: TRBV10-1; J gene: TRBJ2-1; CDR3 length: 13; D gene: -; clone size: few; CDR3 protein: CASIRGTHNEQFF; CDR3 DNA: TGCGCCAGCATCCGGGGGACCCACAATGAGCAATTCTTC
V gene: TRBV13; J gene: TRBJ2-4; CDR3 length: 16; D gene: TRBD2; clone size: medium-sized; CDR3 protein: CASSFGLAGVGNIQYF; CDR3 DNA: TGTGCCAGCAGCTTCGGACTAGCGGGAGTAGGAAACATTCAGTACTTC
V gene: TRBV12-3/TRBV12-4; J gene: TRBJ2-7; CDR3 length: 14; D gene: -; clone size: few; CDR3 protein: CASSFEGPSYEQYF; CDR3 DNA: TGTGCCAGCAGTTTTGAAGGGCCTTCCTACGAGCAGTACTTC
V gene: TRBV28; J gene: TRBJ1-1; CDR3 length: 15; D gene: -; clone size: few; CDR3 protein: CASSHQREYVSEAFF; CDR3 DNA: TGTGCCAGCAGTCATCAAAGGGAGTACGTTTCGGAAGCTTTCTTT
V gene: TRBV7-9; J gene: TRBJ2-1; CDR3 length: 14; D gene: TRBD1; clone size: -; CDR3 protein: CASSHRDRVDEQFF; CDR3 DNA: TGTGCCAGCAGCCACCGGGACAGGGTGGATGAGCAGTTCTTC
V gene: TRBV7-2; J gene: TRBJ2-3; CDR3 length: 14; D gene: -; clone size: -; CDR3 protein: CASSCRNRCDTQYF; CDR3 DNA: TGTGCCAGCAGCTGTCGCAACCGATGCGATACGCAGTATTTT
V gene: TRBV6-1; J gene: TRBJ2-3; CDR3 length: 15; D gene: TRBD2; clone size: -; CDR3 protein: CASSEVTSGFYTQYF; CDR3 DNA: TGTGCCAGCAGTGAAGTGACTAGCGGGTTCTATACGCAGTATTTT
V gene: TRBV12-3/TRBV12-4; J gene: TRBJ1-1; CDR3 length: 11; D gene: -; clone size: few; CDR3 protein: CASSSQRKAFF; CDR3 DNA: TGTGCCAGCAGTTCACAGAGAAAAGCTTTCTTT
V gene: TRBV20-1; J gene: TRBJ1-5; CDR3 length: 15; D gene: -; clone size: -; CDR3 protein: CSAGRRDVSNQPQHF; CDR3 DNA: TGCAGTGCTGGTCGCCGGGACGTTAGCAATCAGCCCCAGCATTTT
V gene: TRBV7-9; J gene: TRBJ1-2; CDR3 length: 12; D gene: -; clone size: few; CDR3 protein: CASSYRDLGYTF; CDR3 DNA: TGTGCCAGCAGCTACCGGGACCTAGGCTACACCTTC
V gene: TRBV2; J gene: TRBJ1-6; CDR3 length: 12; D gene: -; clone size: few; CDR3 protein: CASTLSGGTLHF; CDR3 DNA: TGTGCCAGCACCCTGAGTGGGGGCACCCTCCACTTT
V gene: TRBV11-2; J gene: TRBJ1-1; CDR3 length: 16; D gene: -; clone size: -; CDR3 protein: CASSSATSESPYEAFF; CDR3 DNA: TGTGCCAGCAGCTCCGCAACCTCTGAGAGTCCCTATGAAGCTTTCTTT
V gene: TRBV19; J gene: TRBJ2-6; CDR3 length: 16; D gene: -; clone size: -; CDR3 protein: CASSESTGNWANVLTF; CDR3 DNA: TGTGCCAGTAGTGAGTCGACGGGGAACTGGGCCAACGTCCTGACTTTC
V gene: TRBV12-3/TRBV12-4; J gene: TRBJ2-1; CDR3 length: 12; D gene: TRBD1; clone size: few; CDR3 protein: CASSLAGTGWFF; CDR3 DNA: TGTGCCAGCAGTTTGGCCGGGACAGGGTGGTTCTTC
V gene: TRBV28; J gene: TRBJ2-7; CDR3 length: 13; D gene: -; clone size: large; CDR3 protein: CASRIPQGYEQYF; CDR3 DNA: TGTGCCAGCAGGATCCCACAGGGCTACGAGCAGTACTTC
V gene: TRBV12-3/TRBV12-4; J gene: TRBJ1-1; CDR3 length: 14; D gene: -; clone size: few; CDR3 protein: CASSIQGGSTEAFF; CDR3 DNA: TGTGCCAGCAGTATACAGGGCGGGAGCACTGAAGCTTTCTTT
V gene: TRBV6-1; J gene: TRBJ2-5; CDR3 length: 13; D gene: -; clone size: few; CDR3 protein: CASTRRGRETQYF; CDR3 DNA: TGTGCCAGCACCCGTCGGGGGCGAGAGACCCAGTACTTC
V gene: TRBV28; J gene: TRBJ2-2; CDR3 length: 16; D gene: -; clone size: few; CDR3 protein: CASSLSGVTLTGELFF; CDR3 DNA: TGTGCCAGCAGTTTATCGGGGGTAACCCTCACCGGGGAGCTGTTTTTT
V gene: TRBV4-1; J gene: TRBJ2-7; CDR3 length: 15; D gene: TRBD1; clone size: once; CDR3 protein: CASREGDRRTYEQYF; CDR3 DNA: TGCGCCAGCAGGGAAGGGGACAGAAGGACCTACGAGCAGTACTTC
V gene: TRBV6-1; J gene: TRBJ2-3; CDR3 length: 15; D gene: -; clone size: large; CDR3 protein: CASSFSGEGTDTQYF; CDR3 DNA: TGTGCCAGCAGTTTTTCAGGAGAGGGGACAGATACGCAGTATTTT
V gene: TRBV5-1; J gene: TRBJ1-2; CDR3 length: 12; D gene: TRBD1; clone size: -; CDR3 protein: CASSFDRDGYTF; CDR3 DNA: TGCGCCAGCAGCTTCGACAGGGATGGCTACACCTTC
V gene: TRBV27; J gene: TRBJ2-5; CDR3 length: 14; D gene: -; clone size: -; CDR3 protein: CASSRRRALETQYF; CDR3 DNA: TGTGCCAGCAGTCGTCGGAGGGCCCTAGAGACCCAGTACTTC
V gene: TRBV25-1; J gene: TRBJ1-2; CDR3 length: 13; D gene: -; clone size: few; CDR3 protein: CASSEGPNYGYTF; CDR3 DNA: TGTGCCAGCAGTGAGGGCCCGAACTATGGCTACACCTTC
V gene: TRBV5-1; J gene: TRBJ1-2; CDR3 length: 13; D gene: -; clone size: large; CDR3 protein: CASSQVSNYGYTF; CDR3 DNA: TGCGCCAGCAGCCAAGTATCAAACTATGGCTACACCTTC
V gene: TRBV4-2; J gene: TRBJ2-1; CDR3 length: 14; D gene: -; clone size: -; CDR3 protein: CASSQVLVGGEQFF; CDR3 DNA: TGTGCCAGCAGCCAAGTTCTTGTAGGGGGTGAGCAGTTCTTC
V gene: TRBV27; J gene: TRBJ2-2; CDR3 length: 13; D gene: -; clone size: -; CDR3 protein: CASSFPNTGELFF; CDR3 DNA: TGTGCCAGCAGTTTCCCGAACACCGGGGAGCTGTTTTTT
V gene: TRBV6-4; J gene: TRBJ2-2; CDR3 length: 13; D gene: -; clone size: -; CDR3 protein: CASRLGSTGELFF; CDR3 DNA: TGTGCCAGCAGACTAGGAAGCACCGGGGAGCTGTTTTTT
V gene: TRBV6-4; J gene: TRBJ2-1; CDR3 length: 16; D gene: TRBD2; clone size: large; CDR3 protein: CASIRPLAGGYNEQFF; CDR3 DNA: TGTGCCAGCATCAGACCTCTAGCGGGAGGATACAATGAGCAGTTCTTC
V gene: TRBV12-5; J gene: TRBJ1-4; CDR3 length: 12; D gene: TRBD1; clone size: -; CDR3 protein: CGSTGVNEKLFF; CDR3 DNA: TGTGGCTCGACAGGGGTTAATGAAAAACTGTTTTTT
V gene: TRBV6-1; J gene: TRBJ2-5; CDR3 length: 13; D gene: -; clone size: -; CDR3 protein: CASSRQQGGTRFF; CDR3 DNA: TGTGCCAGCAGCAGGCAGCAAGGGGGGACCCGTTTCTTC
V gene: TRBV30; J gene: TRBJ1-2; CDR3 length: 13; D gene: -; clone size: -; CDR3 protein: CAWSGARAYGYTF; CDR3 DNA: TGTGCCTGGAGTGGAGCCCGGGCCTATGGCTACACCTTC
V gene: TRBV30; J gene: TRBJ2-1; CDR3 length: 13; D gene: -; clone size: -; CDR3 protein: CAWSVDPNNEQFF; CDR3 DNA: TGTGCCTGGAGTGTAGACCCAAACAATGAGCAGTTCTTC
V gene: TRBV7-8; J gene: TRBJ1-2; CDR3 length: 15; D gene: -; clone size: -; CDR3 protein: CASSLDSQLTYGYTF; CDR3 DNA: TGTGCCAGCAGCTTAGACAGCCAATTAACCTATGGCTACACCTTC
V gene: TRBV12-3/TRBV12-4; J gene: TRBJ2-3; CDR3 length: 14; D gene: TRBD2; clone size: -; CDR3 protein: CASKDSGIWDTQYF; CDR3 DNA: TGTGCCAGCAAGGATAGCGGGATTTGGGATACGCAGTATTTT
V gene: TRBV27; J gene: TRBJ2-7; CDR3 length: 14; D gene: TRBD2; clone size: few; CDR3 protein: CASSWAGRVYEQYF; CDR3 DNA: TGTGCCAGCAGTTGGGCGGGGAGGGTGTACGAGCAGTACTTC
V gene: TRBV20-1; J gene: TRBJ2-5; CDR3 length: 15; D gene: -; clone size: few; CDR3 protein: CSARDSDRIGETQYF; CDR3 DNA: TGCAGTGCTAGGGACTCAGACAGGATTGGGGAGACCCAGTACTTC
V gene: TRBV28; J gene: TRBJ2-7; CDR3 length: 16; D gene: TRBD2; clone size: large; CDR3 protein: CASSSPRTSGINEQYF; CDR3 DNA: TGTGCCAGCAGTTCCCCGAGGACTAGCGGGATAAACGAGCAGTACTTC
V gene: TRBV5-1; J gene: TRBJ1-2; CDR3 length: 13; D gene: -; clone size: -; CDR3 protein: CASSFGQLYGYTF; CDR3 DNA: TGCGCCAGCAGCTTCGGGCAGCTCTATGGCTACACCTTC
V gene: TRBV5-1; J gene: TRBJ1-2; CDR3 length: 11; D gene: -; clone size: -; CDR3 protein: CASSFGYGYTF; CDR3 DNA: TGCGCCAGCAGCTTCGGATATGGCTACACCTTC
V gene: TRBV11-1; J gene: TRBJ2-3; CDR3 length: 16; D gene: -; clone size: -; CDR3 protein: CSSSLSRGAVTDTQYF; CDR3 DNA: TGTTCCAGCAGCTTAAGTCGGGGGGCCGTAACAGATACGCAGTATTTT
V gene: TRBV7-2; J gene: TRBJ1-5; CDR3 length: 13; D gene: -; clone size: medium-sized; CDR3 protein: CASSRGPYQPQHF; CDR3 DNA: TGTGCCAGCAGCAGAGGTCCTTATCAGCCCCAGCATTTT
V gene: TRBV20-1; J gene: TRBJ1-4; CDR3 length: 16; D gene: -; clone size: -; CDR3 protein: CSAPYGLGLWNEKLFF; CDR3 DNA: TGCAGTGCTCCCTACGGGTTAGGTTTATGGAATGAAAAACTGTTTTTT
V gene: TRBV6-2/TRBV6-3; J gene: TRBJ1-2; CDR3 length: 18; D gene: TRBD1; clone size: -; CDR3 protein: CASSHPPGTGGTFYGYTF; CDR3 DNA: TGTGCCAGCAGTCACCCCCCCGGGACAGGGGGGACTTTCTATGGCTACACCTTC
V gene: TRBV27; J gene: TRBJ1-3; CDR3 length: 15; D gene: -; clone size: few; CDR3 protein: CASTGQGVSGNTIYF; CDR3 DNA: TGTGCCAGCACCGGCCAGGGCGTCTCTGGAAACACCATATATTTT
V gene: TRBV4-3; J gene: TRBJ2-7; CDR3 length: 16; D gene: -; clone size: medium-sized; CDR3 protein: CASSQVKGPSPYEQYF; CDR3 DNA: TGCGCCAGCAGCCAAGTCAAGGGACCAAGCCCTTACGAGCAGTACTTC
V gene: TRBV7-2; J gene: TRBJ2-7; CDR3 length: 14; D gene: TRBD2; clone size: few; CDR3 protein: CASSLSGISYEQYF; CDR3 DNA: TGTGCCAGCAGCCTTAGCGGGATAAGCTACGAGCAGTACTTC
V gene: TRBV4-1; J gene: TRBJ1-6; CDR3 length: 12; D gene: -; clone size: many; CDR3 protein: CASSQGNSPLHF; CDR3 DNA: TGCGCCAGCAGCCAGGGTAATTCACCCCTCCACTTT
V gene: TRBV10-1; J gene: TRBJ1-1; CDR3 length: 13; D gene: -; clone size: few; CDR3 protein: CASKRQVDDEAFF; CDR3 DNA: TGCGCCAGCAAAAGACAGGTCGATGATGAGGCTTTCTTT
V gene: TRBV3-1; J gene: TRBJ2-7; CDR3 length: 14; D gene: -; clone size: -; CDR3 protein: CPSTQHHSTYEQYF; CDR3 DNA: TGTCCCAGCACCCAGCATCACTCGACCTACGAGCAGTACTTC
V gene: TRBV5-1; J gene: TRBJ2-1; CDR3 length: 13; D gene: -; clone size: few; CDR3 protein: CASSFRQYNEQFF; CDR3 DNA: TGCGCCAGCAGCTTTAGGCAGTACAATGAGCAGTTCTTC